The rows below give T cell receptor beta chains drawn from one sample of a study of CD8+CD57+ T cells in acquired aplastic anemia. TCRdb reprocessed the reads via MiXCR and lists one record per CDR3 protein. The profile shows under 500,000 distinct CDR3 sequences, 25% to 40% of them singletons. The sequenced sample consisted of sorted CD4+, CD8+, or CD8+CD57+ T cells (not recorded which) from PBMCs. These receptors were taken from a human donor with aplastic anemia. Each CDR3 is given with its conserved first and last residue. Clone size is shown for a subset of rows, as once, few, many or a class of expanded clone.

CASGQGNYEQYF once 12 TRBV2
CATRTSGNEQFF . 12 TRBV10-3
CASSDRGEQYF many 11 TRBV7-2
CASSLDRGRPEAFF . 14 TRBV6-1
CASSYSRDRVYEQYF many 15 TRBV6-5
CASKVRLDSSNQPQHF many 16 TRBV19
CASRRGGSEQYF many 12 TRBV2
CAWSVLGGGGNQPQHF . 16 TRBV30
CASTAVPTGYEQYF many 14 TRBV2
CPSSLGGMSGANVLTF . 16 TRBV5-1
CASSDRAWGANVLTF many 15 TRBV2
CATSRPRGADTQYF . 14 TRBV15
CASSLIRANTGELFF few 15 TRBV5-5
CASSTGTGGIGPLHF . 15 TRBV19
CASSQRGLF . 9 TRBV7-2
CASSQDLGQGYGANVLTF . 18 TRBV4-2
CACSHRREVTEAFF . 14 TRBV14
CASSDLAGRRNYEQYF few 16 TRBV28
CASRPGQGDTEAFF many 14 TRBV19
CASSLTITDTQYF . 13 TRBV18
CASSTRDSSGNTIYF once 15 TRBV19